This T cell receptor (beta chain) was profiled in a study of blood T cell repertoires in COVID-19. Overall study context: T cells, B-cell-depleted T cells, or PBMCs supplied cDNA or gDNA.

In the original workflow: How many nucleated cells were present was estimated from reference gene primer amplification. Data came from immunoSEQ multiplex PCR; TCRdb stores just in-frame clones and leaves some out. V, J and clone size are those of that table, while D and trimming were read from the DNA. The repertoire holds over 40,000 clones, with about nine tenths as singletons. The CDR3 has 14 amino acids. The germline CDR1 and CDR2 sequences are GTSNPN and SVGIG (reference sequence). J gave up 7 bases and V 2 bases, and 6 bases lay outside the gene matches. The rearrangement links TRBV30 to TRBJ1-4, with 8 nucleotides matching TRBD1. The receptor was isolated from a human donor in a cohort sampled during active COVID-19. Sequenced: peripheral blood. The CDR3 spells CAWSTGGISEKLFF. CDR3 nucleotide sequence: TGTGCCTGGAGTACAGGGGGGATTTCTGAAAAACTGTTTTTT.